The sequence of this T cell receptor beta chain was determined in a study of T cell responses to AZD1222 COVID-19 vaccine. This clone was counted a single time. Here immunoSEQ multiplex PCR was the method, and the copy in TCRdb shows in-frame clones only, minus some. The table lists 90,000 to 130,000 clones, 88% of them singletons. The CDR3 sequence is 14 residues long. CDR1 LGHNA and CDR2 YNFKEQ come from the germline V gene. V lost 2 bases and J lost 6, with 11 bases in between. The chain employs TRBV4-2 and TRBJ1-5, with D uncertain. This receptor was taken from an adult in good health. Sequencing used peripheral blood, obtained on day 0 of AZD1222 vaccination. CDR3: CASSQREPSQPQHF. CDR3 bases: TGTGCCAGCAGCCAAAGGGAGCCGAGTCAGCCCCAGCATTTT.